This TCR beta chain was observed in a study of blood T cells in healthy people across ages. Trimming at V came to 2 bases and at J to 2 bases, leaving 8 bases not matched to a gene. Germline V lookup: CDR1 MNHNY, CDR2 SVGAGI (reference sequence). The CDR3 loop spans 16 amino acids. Alongside a J-beta primer mix, a sample-barcoded 5' primer served in a second PCR lasting roughly 7 to 12 cycles. TCRdb re-derived calls from the 5' RACE reads in MiXCR, one entry per CDR3 protein. The sample carries about 800,000 distinct CDR3 sequences, 20% to 25% recorded once. The data also belong to a second study, concerning T cells of mothers and their children.

The sample taken for sequencing was blood. This TCR was sampled from a boy younger than 18 in good health. The genes are TRBV6-6 and TRBJ2-7; 8 nucleotides align to TRBD1. The CDR3 DNA is TGTGCCAGCAGTTACGGCCGGGACAGGCGAACCTACGAGCAGTACTTC. This encodes CASSYGRDRRTYEQYF.